Presented here are 25 T cell receptor beta chains from one specimen sequenced in a study of T cell changes during pregnancy in multiple sclerosis. Profiling relied on immunoSEQ multiplex PCR, and the TCRdb table lists in-frame clones only, not all of them. Of 120,000 or so clones listed, over 85% are singletons. Sequenced material: peripheral blood, taken before pregnancy. These receptors were obtained from a female donor with multiple sclerosis, enrolled in a pregnancy study.

The genes are TRBV30 and TRBJ2-1; D possibly corresponds to TRBD2 (6 bases). Germline V gives CDR1 GTSNPN, CDR2 SVGIG (reference sequence). The CDR3 has 13 amino acids. V lost 7 bases, J lost 5 bases, and 15 bases lay in between. The CDR3 protein is CAFPGGIDNEQFF. CDR3 nucleotides: TGTGCCTTCCCCGGGGGAATCGACAATGAGCAGTTCTTC.

The rearrangement links TRBV11-2 to TRBJ2-5; a weak D match, TRBD2 (7 bases). The CDR3 contains 15 residues. Germline lookup yields CDR1 SGHAT and CDR2 FQNNGV. V was clipped by 1 base and J by 5 bases, with 14 bases between them. Here the CDR3 reads CASSLASRGQETQYF. CDR3 in DNA: TGTGCCAGCAGCTTAGCTTCGCGGGGGCAGGAGACCCAGTACTTC.

A single count supports this clone. In nucleotides, the CDR3 is TGTGCCAGCAGTTTATTACGGAATCAGCCCCAGCATTTT. This gives the protein CASSLLRNQPQHF. This chain connects TRBV27 to TRBJ1-5; D unresolved. The CDR3 spans 13 residues. CDR1 and CDR2 from the germline V gene are MNHEY and SMNVEV (reference sequence). V was trimmed by 1 base and J by 4 bases, leaving 5 bases between them.

The rearrangement uses TRBV6-6 and TRBJ1-2; D remains unclear. The germline V gene has CDR1 MNHNY and CDR2 SVGAGI (reference sequence). Trimming removed 2 bases at V and 5 bases at J, with 6 bases between. The CDR3 has 12 residues. Here the CDR3 reads CASSYIEYGYTF. The CDR3 DNA follows: TGTGCCAGCAGTTACATCGAGTATGGCTACACCTTC.

The rearrangement joins TRBV5-4 to TRBJ2-5, with TRBD2 matching over 10 bases. J gave up 3 bases and V 7 bases, and 3 bases lay outside the gene matches. Germline V gene sequence: CDR1 SGHNT, CDR2 YYREEE (reference sequence). The CDR3 consists of 13 residues. The DNA for the CDR3 is TGTGCCAGCGGGACTAGCGCCGAAGAGACCCAGTACTTC. Translating gives CASGTSAEETQYF.

This clone showed up just once. This sequence joins TRBV2 and TRBJ1-5; the match to TRBD1 covers 11 bases. CDR1 is SNHLY, CDR2 FYNNEI, per germline. The CDR3 has 15 amino acids. V was pared by 4 bases and J by 7 bases, with 6 bases of the junction left unmatched. CDR3 in amino acids: CASSGDRGVLQPQHF. CDR3 DNA: TGTGCCAGCAGTGGGGACAGGGGGGTTTTGCAGCCCCAGCATTTT.

This rearrangement joins TRBV19 to TRBJ2-7; a possible D gene is TRBD1 (6 bases). Trimming removed 3 bases at V and 1 base at J, with 13 bases between. CDR1 and CDR2 from the germline V gene are LNHDA and SQIVND (reference sequence). This CDR3 contains 15 residues. The CDR3 loop is CASSIGGGQSYEQYF. DNA of the CDR3: TGTGCCAGTAGTATCGGAGGCGGACAGTCCTACGAGCAGTACTTC. The whole variable domain, filled in from reference TRBV19 and TRBJ2-7, reads DGGITQSPKYLFRKEGQNVTLSCEQNLNHDAMYWYRQDPGQGLRLIYYSQIVNDFQKGDIAEGYSVSREKKESFPLTVTSAQKNPTAFYLCASSIGGGQSYEQYFGPGTRLTVT.

The chain recombines TRBV27 with TRBJ2-5; D is ambiguous. Trimming shortened V by 6 bases and J by 2 bases, and 7 bases separated the two germline ends. CDR1 and CDR2 (germline): MNHEY, SMNVEV (reference sequence). The CDR3 spans 12 residues. The CDR3 DNA follows: TGTGCCAGCAGAGACTTTCAAGAGACCCAGTACTTC. It translates to CASRDFQETQYF.

V gene TRBV5-6 combines with J gene TRBJ1-2; D is undetermined. From germline, CDR1 is SGHDT and CDR2 YYEEEE. V shed 5 bases and J shed 5 bases, with 22 bases lying between them. The CDR3 extends over 16 amino acids. CDR3 sequence: CASRPGRDYAGYGYTF. CDR3 coding DNA: TGTGCCAGCAGACCCGGTCGTGACTACGCGGGGTATGGCTACACCTTC.

The chain recombines TRBV19 with TRBJ1-6; weak D call: TRBD1 (6 bases). This CDR3 region has 16 residues. The V gene lost 6 bases and the J gene lost 8 bases, with 20 bases spanning the gap. The V gene's germline CDR1 is LNHDA and CDR2 SQIVND (reference sequence). The CDR3 sequence: CASRGGRIGGHSPLHF. The DNA for the CDR3 is TGTGCCAGTAGGGGAGGCAGGATCGGGGGGCATTCACCCCTCCACTTT.

CDR3 protein: CASSRHSVAYNEQFF. The CDR3 DNA follows: TGTGCCAGCAGCCGCCATAGCGTCGCCTACAATGAGCAGTTCTTC. The chain links TRBV7-9 to TRBJ2-1, with a possible D match to TRBD2 (5 bases). The CDR3 runs to 15 residues. Per germline, CDR1 SEHNR and CDR2 FQNEAQ (reference sequence). Trimming cost V 5 bases and J 2 bases, with 13 bases left between them.

The chain joins TRBV6-5 to TRBJ1-4; TRBD1 matches at 7 bases. The germline V gene encodes CDR1 MNHEY and CDR2 SVGAGI. With 5 bases clipped from V and 8 bases from J, the junction kept 8 bases outside the gene matches. This CDR3 contains 14 residues. This CDR3 is CASSNTGVGEKLFF. CDR3 coding DNA: TGTGCCAGCAGTAACACAGGGGTAGGGGAAAAACTGTTTTTT.

This chain connects TRBV28 to TRBJ1-5; D is perhaps TRBD1 (5 bases). CDR3 size: 15 residues. Germline CDR1 reads MDHEN; CDR2 reads SYDVKM. The ends were cut back, 6 bases at V and 7 bases at J, with 19 bases in the middle. CDR3 nucleotide sequence: TGTGCCAGCAGGCTTCCCACGGGGCGGGGGCAGCCCCAGCATTTT. Translated: CASRLPTGRGQPQHF.

The rearrangement links TRBV7-6 to TRBJ2-1; D is possibly TRBD1 (6 bases). The germline V and J ends were trimmed by 3 bases and 7 bases, with 10 bases remaining between them. The CDR3 contains 13 residues. Looked up from germline, CDR1 is SGHVS and CDR2 is FNYEAQ. CDR3 DNA sequence: TGTGCCAGCAGCTTCGGGACACCGAATGAGCAGTTCTTC. Protein sequence: CASSFGTPNEQFF. The whole variable domain, remainder taken from reference TRBV7-6 and TRBJ2-1, is GAGVSQSPRYKVTKRGQDVALRCDPISGHVSLYWYRQALGQGPEFLTYFNYEAQQDKSGLPNDRFSAERPEGSISTLTIQRTEQRDSAMYRCASSFGTPNEQFFGPGTRLTVL.

This sequence joins TRBV6-5 and TRBJ2-3; the match to TRBD2 covers 7 bases. This CDR3 comprises 15 residues. V lost 7 bases to trimming and J lost 0 bases; unmatched junction nucleotides: 7. The germline CDR1 and CDR2 sequences are MNHEY and SVGAGI. The CDR3 DNA is TGTGCCAGCACCCATCTGCGGGGGAGCACAGATACGCAGTATTTT. Its translation is CASTHLRGSTDTQYF.

The V gene is TRBV6-1, the J gene TRBJ1-5; 9 nucleotides line up with TRBD1. V dropped 4 bases and J dropped 7; count of bases not matched to a gene: 8. The V gene's germline CDR1 is MNHNS and CDR2 SASEGT. This CDR3 is 15 amino acids long. The DNA of the CDR3 is TGTGCCAGCAGTGTGACGACAGGGGGAGGCCAGCCCCAGCATTTT. Residues: CASSVTTGGGQPQHF.

The chain joins TRBV5-1 to TRBJ1-2, with 8 positions matching TRBD1. This CDR3 spans 14 amino acids. Germline assignment: CDR1 SGHRS and CDR2 YFSETQ. The V and J ends lost 1 base and 7 bases, in that order; junction bases with no gene match: 6. The CDR3 sequence: CASSLWQGAPGYTF. In nucleotides, the CDR3 is TGCGCCAGCAGCTTGTGGCAGGGGGCGCCTGGCTACACCTTC.

The J gene is TRBJ1-1, the V gene TRBV7-7, with no clear D. Looked up from germline, CDR1 is SSHAT and CDR2 is FNYEAQ (reference sequence). V lost 2 bases to trimming and J lost 2 bases, with 6 bases between them. The CDR3 has 13 residues. CDR3 DNA sequence: TGTGCCAGCAGCTTACTGACTAACACTGAAGCTTTCTTT. This encodes CASSLLTNTEAFF.

The rearrangement links TRBV7-9 to TRBJ2-3; 12 bases fit TRBD1. V shed 5 bases, J shed 6 bases, and the junction held 9 bases outside the gene matches. Germline CDR1 is SEHNR and CDR2 is FQNEAQ (reference sequence). This CDR3 comprises 16 residues. CDR3 DNA: TGTGCCAGCAGCCTCTCCGGGACAGGGGGCTCCGATACGCAGTATTTT. Translation gives CASSLSGTGGSDTQYF.

This sequence joins TRBV28 and TRBJ1-4; no firm D call. The CDR3 has 15 residues. Trimming pared 5 bases from V and 6 bases from J, leaving 16 bases between. The germline V gene encodes CDR1 MDHEN and CDR2 SYDVKM. CDR3 sequence (DNA): TGTGCCAGCAGTGGACTGAGGGAGCGGGATGAAAAACTGTTTTTT. It encodes CASSGLRERDEKLFF.

The rearrangement joins TRBV7-6 to TRBJ2-5; 13 bases match TRBD2. The J segment lost 3 bases and the V segment lost 5 bases, leaving 12 bases of the junction unmatched. The germline CDR1 and CDR2 sequences are SGHVS and FNYEAQ. The CDR3 is 18 residues long. CDR3 DNA: TGTGCCAGCAGCCCAGGACTAGCGGGAGTAATATCGGAAGAGACCCAGTACTTC. Protein sequence: CASSPGLAGVISEETQYF.

V gene TRBV27 combines with J gene TRBJ2-5; 8 nucleotides match TRBD1. The CDR3 spans 15 residues. From germline, CDR1 is MNHEY and CDR2 SMNVEV (reference sequence). Trimming at V came to 4 bases and at J to 4 bases, leaving 8 bases not matched to a gene. Written as DNA, the CDR3 is TGTGCCAGCAGTTGGACCGGACAGGGAATAGAGACCCAGTACTTC. This gives the protein CASSWTGQGIETQYF.

The chain employs TRBV18 and TRBJ1-4, with a weak D call TRBD1 (6 bases). This CDR3 comprises 12 residues. Germline CDR1 is KGHSH and CDR2 is LQKENI. V lost 2 bases, J lost 8 bases, and 6 bases lay in between. CDR3 region: CASSPGGEKLFF. CDR3 DNA: TGTGCCAGCTCACCAGGGGGCGAAAAACTGTTTTTT.

The V gene is TRBV5-1, the J gene TRBJ2-7, with TRBD2 identical over 7 bases. With V trimmed by 4 bases and J by 7 bases, 11 bases remained unmatched. The CDR3 runs to 14 residues. Per the germline V gene, CDR1 is SGHRS and CDR2 is YFSETQ. The CDR3 coding sequence is TGCGCCAGCAGCCTCGGACTAGACTCGGGGGAGCAGTACTTC. This encodes CASSLGLDSGEQYF.

This clone was recorded once. The chain couples TRBV6-6 to TRBJ2-7, with 12 nucleotides matching TRBD2. Germline V gives CDR1 MNHNY, CDR2 SVGAGI (reference sequence). Trimming cost V 5 bases and J 3 bases; bases outside gene matches: 2. The CDR3 is made up of 14 amino acids. Written as DNA, the CDR3 is TGTGCCAGCAGTGGGGGACTAGCGGGCTACGAGCAGTACTTC. Translating gives CASSGGLAGYEQYF.